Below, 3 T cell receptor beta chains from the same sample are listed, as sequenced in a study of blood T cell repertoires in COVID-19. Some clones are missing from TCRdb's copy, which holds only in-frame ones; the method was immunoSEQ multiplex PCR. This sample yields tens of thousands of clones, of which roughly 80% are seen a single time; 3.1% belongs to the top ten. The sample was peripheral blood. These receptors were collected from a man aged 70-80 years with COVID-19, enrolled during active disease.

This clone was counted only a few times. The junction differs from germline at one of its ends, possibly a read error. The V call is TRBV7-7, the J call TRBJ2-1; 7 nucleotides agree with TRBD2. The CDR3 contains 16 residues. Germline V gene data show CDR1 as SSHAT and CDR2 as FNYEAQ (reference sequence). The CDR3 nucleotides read TGTGCTAGCAGCGTCCGGAGCGGGATTCCCTACAATGAGCAGTTCTTC. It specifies CASSVRSGIPYNEQFF.

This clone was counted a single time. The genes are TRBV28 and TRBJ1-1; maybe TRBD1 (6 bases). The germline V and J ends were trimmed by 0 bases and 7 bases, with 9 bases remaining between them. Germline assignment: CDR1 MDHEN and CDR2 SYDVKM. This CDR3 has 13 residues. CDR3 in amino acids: CASSLWSQGEAFF. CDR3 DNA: TGTGCCAGCAGTTTATGGTCACAGGGTGAAGCTTTCTTT.

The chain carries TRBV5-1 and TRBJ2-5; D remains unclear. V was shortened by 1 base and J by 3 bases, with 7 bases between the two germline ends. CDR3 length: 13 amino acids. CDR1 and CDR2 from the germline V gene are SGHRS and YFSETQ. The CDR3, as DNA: TGCGCCAGCAGCTTGACAACAGAAGAGACCCAGTACTTC. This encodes CASSLTTEETQYF.